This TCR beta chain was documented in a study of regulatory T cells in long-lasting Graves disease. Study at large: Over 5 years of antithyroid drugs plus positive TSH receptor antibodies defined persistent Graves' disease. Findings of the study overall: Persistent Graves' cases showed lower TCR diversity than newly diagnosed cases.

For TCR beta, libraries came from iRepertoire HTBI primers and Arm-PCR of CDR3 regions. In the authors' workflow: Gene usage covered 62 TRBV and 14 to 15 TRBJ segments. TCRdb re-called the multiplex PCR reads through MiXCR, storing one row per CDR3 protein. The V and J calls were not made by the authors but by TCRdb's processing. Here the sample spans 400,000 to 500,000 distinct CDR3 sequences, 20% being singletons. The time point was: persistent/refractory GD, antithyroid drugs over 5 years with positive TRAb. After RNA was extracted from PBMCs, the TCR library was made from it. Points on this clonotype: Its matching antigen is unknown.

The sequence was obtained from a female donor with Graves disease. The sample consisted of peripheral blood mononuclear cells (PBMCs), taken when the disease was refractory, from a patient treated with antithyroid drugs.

CDR3: CAISESQRELFF. For the CDR3, the DNA is TGTGCCATCAGTGAGTCGCAGCGGGAGCTGTTTTTT. The chain carries TRBV10-3 and TRBJ2-2; D remains unclear. Germline V gives CDR1 ENHRY, CDR2 SYGVKD. Trimming took 0 bases from V and 9 from J, leaving 5 bases between them. The CDR3 runs to 12 residues.